This T cell receptor beta chain was sequenced for a study of blood T cell repertoires in COVID-19. Per the original data handling: Reference gene primer amplification in the assay estimated nucleated cell counts. TCRdb's table, derived via immunoSEQ multiplex PCR, lists solely in-frame clones and lacks some. V and J calls plus clone size are reproduced from that table; the DNA served to infer D and trimming. This table has under 300,000 clones, 75% to 90% appearing once. This CDR3 spans 16 amino acids. The germline gives CDR1 SGHRS, CDR2 YFSETQ. The ends lost 5 bases at V and 5 bases at J; junction bases unmatched: 9.

The rearrangement uses TRBV5-1 and TRBJ2-5; 13 bases map to TRBD2. This TCR was sampled from a man aged 45-60 years with acute or convalescent COVID-19. The sequencing sample was made of peripheral blood. Written as DNA, the CDR3 is TGCGCCAGCAGTTCGGGGGGACTAGCGGGGCGGGAGACCCAGTACTTC. This gives the protein CASSSGGLAGRETQYF.